Listed below are T cell receptor beta chains from one sample, sequenced in a study of control samples from healthy donors and cancer patients. TCRdb keeps only in-frame clones here, not all; method: immunoSEQ multiplex PCR. The sample yields roughly 100,000 clones, 90% to 95% seen once. What was sequenced was blood. The receptors here all came from a woman aged 18 to 35 in good health. The CDR3 runs from the conserved cysteine through the conserved F or W.

v_call	j_call	cdr3_aa
TRBV6-2/TRBV6-3	TRBJ2-1	CASSRTSEYNEQFF
TRBV5-4	TRBJ2-3	CASSLWSTDTQYF
TRBV7-9	TRBJ1-1	CASSLMGPDTEAFF
TRBV10-2	TRBJ2-4	CASTFMEAKNIQYF
TRBV7-8	TRBJ2-1	CASSLRQGADEQFF
TRBV27	TRBJ2-5	CASSSEGAETQYF
TRBV19	TRBJ1-5	CASIGGLSGNQPQHF
TRBV7-8	TRBJ1-5	CASSLGGDQPQHF
TRBV30	TRBJ2-4	CAWADRDFAFF
TRBV2	TRBJ2-1	CASRGGRASYNEQFF
TRBV29-1	TRBJ2-2	CSVDGVGNTGELFF
TRBV6-4	TRBJ1-5	CASSVEVNQPQHF
TRBV6-5	TRBJ1-2	CASSMTGVNYGYTF
TRBV2	TRBJ1-2	CASRRDRQATNYGYTF
TRBV7-6	TRBJ1-3	CASSLATGQSSGNTIYF
TRBV10-2	TRBJ1-5	CASSGDRAGYSNQPQHF
TRBV7-6	TRBJ2-6	CASSLGEAGANVLTF
TRBV7-9	TRBJ2-7	CASSPTTPEQYF
TRBV5-1	TRBJ2-3	CASSLDTDTQYF
TRBV6-6	TRBJ1-1	CASSRGGSAREAFF
TRBV9	TRBJ1-1	CASSVGWDTEAFF
TRBV2	TRBJ1-6	CASSRQGPYNSPLHF
TRBV6-5	TRBJ2-7	CASSYRRGVYEQYF
TRBV10-3	TRBJ1-1	CAIRTSLLGGTEAFF
TRBV6-4	TRBJ1-3	CASSGHVAARSGNTIYF
TRBV5-6	TRBJ2-7	CASSPGALLDYEQYF
TRBV29-1	TRBJ1-4	CSVGTEKLFF
TRBV6-2/TRBV6-3	TRBJ2-6	CASSEPAGVLTGANVLTF
TRBV19	TRBJ2-2	CASSIDGGGRTGELFF
TRBV19	TRBJ1-5	CASNQARGLGNQPQHF
TRBV11-2	TRBJ1-1	CASSLDGTADTEAFF
TRBV15	TRBJ1-5	CATSRDLGQPQHF
TRBV2	TRBJ2-7	CASSEAGQYF
TRBV6-5	TRBJ1-2	CASRAGGDYGYTF
TRBV6-1	TRBJ2-2	CASSETGEGAGELFF
TRBV5-1	TRBJ2-7	CASSLVAGGNSYEQYF
TRBV12-5	TRBJ1-5	CASGWSGSQPQHF
TRBV10-1	TRBJ2-5	CASSQDRFETQYF
TRBV29-1	TRBJ1-2	CSVGTGTSDGYTF
TRBV7-9	TRBJ2-4	CASSASLGLENIQYF
TRBV20-1	TRBJ2-1	CSASSGAGNYNEQFF
TRBV7-3	TRBJ1-1	CASSLAGENTEAFF
TRBV6-5	TRBJ1-5	CAAEEGLELGPQHF
TRBV6-4	TRBJ2-4	CASSDSASGVNIQYF
TRBV9	TRBJ2-3	CASSVGTSGSTDTQYF
TRBV28	TRBJ1-2	CASSFIHRTNYGYTF
TRBV7-2	TRBJ1-1	CASSPQGSATEAFF
TRBV18	TRBJ2-7	CASSQDRIYEQYF
TRBV2	TRBJ2-7	CASTLRSYYEQYF
TRBV4-3	TRBJ1-4	CASSQERVGGIGKLFF
TRBV19	TRBJ2-6	CASSPEPSGANVLTF
TRBV4-2	TRBJ1-2	CASSQDEGWGYTF
TRBV7-9	TRBJ1-2	CASSLTNYGYTF
TRBV9	TRBJ2-3	CASSPVPAGIRADTQYF
TRBV5-1	TRBJ2-5	CASSLVGGQSRFETQYF